This TCR beta chain stems from a study of shared clonotypes between healthy human individuals. Overall study: There were three CD4 naive, three CD4 memory, two CD8 naive and one CD8 memory plates per donor.

This CDR3 spans 14 amino acids. The germline CDR1 and CDR2 sequences are SGHRS and YFSETQ. With 4 bases removed from V and 6 bases from J, the gap between germline ends came to 14 bases. Positive CCR7 selection of CD45RO-negative cells yielded the naive CD8 cells, and terminally differentiated effector memory CD45RA+ cells were excluded. For every subset, genomic DNA was evenly distributed across several immunoSEQ plates. Assay: immunoSEQ multiplex PCR; the TCRdb copy retains only in-frame clones and omits some. The sample lists about 680,000 clones, 92% occurring once. Specimen: naive CD8+ T cells sorted from blood. The chain uses TRBV5-1 and TRBJ2-1; D assignment may be TRBD1 or TRBD2 (6 bases each). This receptor was taken from a man aged 25 to 40 in good health. CDR3 nucleotide sequence: TGCGCCAGCAGCACTCTTGAGGGGGGCAATGAGCAGTTCTTC. Residues: CASSTLEGGNEQFF.